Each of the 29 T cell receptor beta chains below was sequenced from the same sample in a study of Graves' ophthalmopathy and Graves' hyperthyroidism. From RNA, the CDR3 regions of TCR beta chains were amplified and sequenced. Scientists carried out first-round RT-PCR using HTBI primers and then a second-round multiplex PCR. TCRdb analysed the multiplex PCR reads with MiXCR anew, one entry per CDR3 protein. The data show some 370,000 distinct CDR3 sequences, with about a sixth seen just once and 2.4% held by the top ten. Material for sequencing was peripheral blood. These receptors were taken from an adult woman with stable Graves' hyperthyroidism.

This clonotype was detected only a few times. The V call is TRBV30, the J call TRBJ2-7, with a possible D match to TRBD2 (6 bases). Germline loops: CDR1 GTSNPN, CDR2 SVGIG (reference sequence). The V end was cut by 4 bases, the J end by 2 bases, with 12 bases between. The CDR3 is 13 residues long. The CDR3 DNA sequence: TGTGCCTGGAAAGGAGGGGCGGCCTACGAGCAGTACTTC. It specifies CAWKGGAAYEQYF.

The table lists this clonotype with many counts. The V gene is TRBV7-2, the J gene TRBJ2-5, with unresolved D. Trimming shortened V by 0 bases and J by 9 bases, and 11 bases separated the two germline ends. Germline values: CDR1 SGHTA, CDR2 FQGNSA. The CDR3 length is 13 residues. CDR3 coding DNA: TGTGCCAGCAGCTTAGCGATTTACGAGGCCCAGTACTTC. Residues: CASSLAIYEAQYF.

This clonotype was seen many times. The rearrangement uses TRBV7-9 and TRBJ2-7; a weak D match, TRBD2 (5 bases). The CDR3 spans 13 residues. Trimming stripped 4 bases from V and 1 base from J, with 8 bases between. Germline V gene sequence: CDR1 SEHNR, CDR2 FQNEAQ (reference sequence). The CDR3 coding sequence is TGTGCCAGCAGCTCGGAGGCATCCTACGAGCAGTACTTC. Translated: CASSSEASYEQYF.

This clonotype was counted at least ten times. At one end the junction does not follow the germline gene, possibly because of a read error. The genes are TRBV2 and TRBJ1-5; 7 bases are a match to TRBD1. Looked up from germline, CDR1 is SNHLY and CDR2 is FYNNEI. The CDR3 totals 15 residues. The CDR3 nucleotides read TGTGCCAGCAGAGAAGACAGGGCGCCCAATCAGCCCCAGCATTTT. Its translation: CASREDRAPNQPQHF.

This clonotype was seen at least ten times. The CDR3 DNA reads TGTGCCATCAGTCCGGACAGGGAGGCCTATGGCTACACCTTC. Translating gives CAISPDREAYGYTF. The J gene is TRBJ1-2, the V gene TRBV10-3; 8 positions agree with TRBD1. Germline CDR1 ENHRY, CDR2 SYGVKD. V shed 5 bases and J 4 bases; nucleotides not matched to a gene: 6. The CDR3 is 14 residues long.

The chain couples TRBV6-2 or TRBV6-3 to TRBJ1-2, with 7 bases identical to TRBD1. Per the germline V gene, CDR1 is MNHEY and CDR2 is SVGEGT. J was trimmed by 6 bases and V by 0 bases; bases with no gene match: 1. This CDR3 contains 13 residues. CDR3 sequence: CASSYSTGNGYTF. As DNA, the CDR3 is TGTGCCAGCAGTTACTCGACAGGGAATGGCTACACCTTC.

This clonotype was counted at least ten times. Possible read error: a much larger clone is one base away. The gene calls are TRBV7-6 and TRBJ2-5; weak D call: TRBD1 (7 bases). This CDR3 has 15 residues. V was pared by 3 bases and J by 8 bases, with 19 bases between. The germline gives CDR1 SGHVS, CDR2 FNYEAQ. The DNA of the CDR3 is TGTGCCAGCAGCTTTAGACGGGGGTACAGGGGTACCCAGTACTTC. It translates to CASSFRRGYRGTQYF.

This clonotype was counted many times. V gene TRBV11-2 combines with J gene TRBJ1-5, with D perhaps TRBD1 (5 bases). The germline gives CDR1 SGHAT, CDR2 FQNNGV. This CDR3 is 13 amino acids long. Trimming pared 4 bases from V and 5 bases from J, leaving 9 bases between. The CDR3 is CASSSVQDQPQHF. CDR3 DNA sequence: TGTGCCAGCAGCTCAGTACAGGATCAGCCCCAGCATTTT.

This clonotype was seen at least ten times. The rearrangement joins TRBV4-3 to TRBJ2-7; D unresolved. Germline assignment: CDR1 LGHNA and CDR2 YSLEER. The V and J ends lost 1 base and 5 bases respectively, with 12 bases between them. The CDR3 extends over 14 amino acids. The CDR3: CASSQGHGLDEQYF. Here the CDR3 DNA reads TGCGCCAGCAGCCAAGGTCACGGTTTGGACGAGCAGTACTTC.

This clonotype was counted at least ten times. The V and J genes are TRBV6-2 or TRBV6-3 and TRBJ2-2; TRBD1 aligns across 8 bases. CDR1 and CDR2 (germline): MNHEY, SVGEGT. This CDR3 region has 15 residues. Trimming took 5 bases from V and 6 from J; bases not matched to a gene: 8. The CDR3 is CASSLGQGRAGELFF. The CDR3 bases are TGTGCCAGCAGTCTCGGACAGGGAAGGGCCGGGGAGCTGTTTTTT.

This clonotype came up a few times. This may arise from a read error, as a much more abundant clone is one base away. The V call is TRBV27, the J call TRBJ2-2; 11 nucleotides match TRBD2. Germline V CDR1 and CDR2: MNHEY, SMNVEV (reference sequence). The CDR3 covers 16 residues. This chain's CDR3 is CAGSSLAGGPTWELCF. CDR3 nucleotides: TGTGCCGGCAGTTCTCTAGCGGGAGGACCTACCTGGGAGCTGTGTTTT.

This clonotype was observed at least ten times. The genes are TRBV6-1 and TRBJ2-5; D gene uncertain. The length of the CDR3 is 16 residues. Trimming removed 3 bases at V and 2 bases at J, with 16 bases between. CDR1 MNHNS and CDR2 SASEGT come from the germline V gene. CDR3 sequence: CASSDGPARLQETQYF. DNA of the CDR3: TGTGCCAGCAGTGACGGACCGGCACGTTTACAAGAGACCCAGTACTTC.

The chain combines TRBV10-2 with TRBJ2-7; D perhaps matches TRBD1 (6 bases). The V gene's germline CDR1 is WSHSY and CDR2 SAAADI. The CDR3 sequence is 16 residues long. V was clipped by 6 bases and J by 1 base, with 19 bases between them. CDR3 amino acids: CASSRLGIQGSYEQYF. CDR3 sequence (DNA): TGCGCCAGCAGCCGACTCGGGATCCAGGGGTCCTACGAGCAGTACTTC.

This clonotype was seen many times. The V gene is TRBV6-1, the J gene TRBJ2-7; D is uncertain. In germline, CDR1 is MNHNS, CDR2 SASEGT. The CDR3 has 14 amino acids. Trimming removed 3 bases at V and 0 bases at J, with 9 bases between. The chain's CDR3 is CASSDWSSSYEQYF. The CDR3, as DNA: TGTGCCAGCAGTGATTGGTCCAGCTCCTACGAGCAGTACTTC.

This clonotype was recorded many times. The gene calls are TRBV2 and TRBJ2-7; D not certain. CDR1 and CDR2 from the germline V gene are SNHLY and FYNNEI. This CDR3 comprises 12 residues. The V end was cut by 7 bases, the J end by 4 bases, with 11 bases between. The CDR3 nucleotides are TGTGCCAGCAACGAGGACCGGTACGAGCAGTACTTC. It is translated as CASNEDRYEQYF.

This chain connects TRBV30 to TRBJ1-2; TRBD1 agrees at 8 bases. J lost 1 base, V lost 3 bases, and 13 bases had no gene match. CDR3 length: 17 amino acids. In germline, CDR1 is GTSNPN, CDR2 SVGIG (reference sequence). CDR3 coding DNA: TGTGCCTGGAGCCTCAGACAGGGGCCCGAAAGTAACTATGGCTACACCTTC. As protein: CAWSLRQGPESNYGYTF.

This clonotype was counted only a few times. CDR3 loop: CASSDPARATGGPYEQYF. CDR3 DNA sequence: TGTGCCAGCAGTGATCCGGCCCGAGCGACGGGAGGGCCCTACGAGCAGTACTTC. This chain connects TRBV25-1 to TRBJ2-7; 8 bases are shared with TRBD2. J lost 2 bases, V lost 3 bases, and 15 bases had no gene match. Per germline, CDR1 MGHDK and CDR2 SYGVNS. This CDR3 spans 18 amino acids.

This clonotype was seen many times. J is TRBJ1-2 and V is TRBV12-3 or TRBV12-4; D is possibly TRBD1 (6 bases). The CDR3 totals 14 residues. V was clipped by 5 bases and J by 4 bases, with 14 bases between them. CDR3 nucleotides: TGTGCCAGCAGTACTACACAGGGAGGCTATGGCTACACCTTC. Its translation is CASSTTQGGYGYTF.

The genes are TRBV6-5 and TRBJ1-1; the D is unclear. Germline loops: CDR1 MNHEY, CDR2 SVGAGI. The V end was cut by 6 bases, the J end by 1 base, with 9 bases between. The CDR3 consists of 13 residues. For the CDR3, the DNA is TGTGCCAGCAGATACACATCGAACACTGAAGCTTTCTTT. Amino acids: CASRYTSNTEAFF.

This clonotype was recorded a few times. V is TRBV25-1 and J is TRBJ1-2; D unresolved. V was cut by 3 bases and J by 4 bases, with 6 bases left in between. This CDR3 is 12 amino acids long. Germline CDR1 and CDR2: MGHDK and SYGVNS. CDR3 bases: TGTGCCAGCAGTGACCCCCTCTATGGCTACACCTTC. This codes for CASSDPLYGYTF.

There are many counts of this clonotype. The CDR3 reads CASAGGAGLVSPLHF. The CDR3 DNA is TGTGCCAGCGCCGGGGGGGCGGGTTTAGTTTCACCCCTCCACTTT. This chain links TRBV28 with TRBJ1-6; a possible D gene is TRBD1 (6 bases). The length of the CDR3 is 15 residues. Germline V lookup: CDR1 MDHEN, CDR2 SYDVKM. V dropped 8 bases and J dropped 9 bases, with 20 bases sitting between them.

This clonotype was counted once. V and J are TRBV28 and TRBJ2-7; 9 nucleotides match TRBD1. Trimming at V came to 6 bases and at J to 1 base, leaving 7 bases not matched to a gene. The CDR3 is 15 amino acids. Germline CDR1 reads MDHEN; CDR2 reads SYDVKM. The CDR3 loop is CASRTQGAPSYEQYF. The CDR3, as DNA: TGTGCCAGCAGGACACAGGGGGCCCCTTCCTACGAGCAGTACTTC.

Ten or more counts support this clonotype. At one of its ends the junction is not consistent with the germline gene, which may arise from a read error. The CDR3 DNA reads TGTGCCGGCAGCTTGATGAACACTGAAGCTTTCTTT. The encoded protein is CAGSLMNTEAFF. The chain employs TRBV7-9 and TRBJ1-1, with D unresolved. Germline V gene lookup returns CDR1 SEHNR and CDR2 FQNEAQ (reference sequence). The CDR3 spans 12 residues.

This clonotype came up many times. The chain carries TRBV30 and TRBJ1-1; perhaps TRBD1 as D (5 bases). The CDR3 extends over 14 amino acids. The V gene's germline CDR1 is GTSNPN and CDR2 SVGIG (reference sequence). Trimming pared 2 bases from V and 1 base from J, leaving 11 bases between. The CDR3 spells CAWSRGTPNTEAFF. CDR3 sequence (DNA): TGTGCCTGGAGTAGGGGAACCCCGAACACTGAAGCTTTCTTT.

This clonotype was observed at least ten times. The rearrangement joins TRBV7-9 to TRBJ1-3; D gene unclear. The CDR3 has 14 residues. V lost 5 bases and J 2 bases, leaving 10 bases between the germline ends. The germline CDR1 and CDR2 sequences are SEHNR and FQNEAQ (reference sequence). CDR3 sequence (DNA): TGTGCCAGCAGCCTAAGCGGGACTGGAAACACCATATATTTT. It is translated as CASSLSGTGNTIYF. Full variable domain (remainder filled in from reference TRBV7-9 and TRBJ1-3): DTGVSQNPRHKITKRGQNVTFRCDPISEHNRLYWYRQTLGQGPEFLTYFQNEAQLEKSRLLSDRFSAERPKGSFSTLEIQRTEQGDSAMYLCASSLSGTGNTIYFGEGSWLTVV.

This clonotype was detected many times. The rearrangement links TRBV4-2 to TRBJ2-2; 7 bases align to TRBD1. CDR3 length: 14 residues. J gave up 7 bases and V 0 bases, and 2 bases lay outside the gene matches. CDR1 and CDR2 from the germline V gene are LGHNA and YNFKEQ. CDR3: CASSQDRGYGELFF. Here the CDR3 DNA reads TGTGCCAGCAGCCAAGACAGGGGGTACGGGGAGCTGTTTTTT.

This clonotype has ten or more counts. The CDR3 spells CASSITGTLSYEQYF. CDR3 nucleotides: TGTGCCAGCAGTATCACCGGGACTCTCTCCTACGAGCAGTACTTC. The chain carries TRBV28 and TRBJ2-7, with TRBD2 as a possible D gene (6 bases). From germline, CDR1 is MDHEN and CDR2 SYDVKM. This CDR3 is built from 15 residues. V was cut by 5 bases and J by 0 bases, with 14 bases left in between. Full variable domain (remainder filled in from reference TRBV28 and TRBJ2-7): DVKVTQSSRYLVKRTGEKVFLECVQDMDHENMFWYRQDPGLGLRLIYFSYDVKMKEKGDIPEGYSVSREKKERFSLILESASTNQTSMYLCASSITGTLSYEQYFGPGTRLTVT.

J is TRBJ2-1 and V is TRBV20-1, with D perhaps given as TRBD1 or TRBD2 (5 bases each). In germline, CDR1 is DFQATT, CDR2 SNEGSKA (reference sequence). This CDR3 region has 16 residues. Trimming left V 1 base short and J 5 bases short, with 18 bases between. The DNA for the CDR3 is TGCAGTGCTAGAGGCACCGGGACCAAAACCGACAATGAGCAGTTCTTC. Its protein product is CSARGTGTKTDNEQFF.

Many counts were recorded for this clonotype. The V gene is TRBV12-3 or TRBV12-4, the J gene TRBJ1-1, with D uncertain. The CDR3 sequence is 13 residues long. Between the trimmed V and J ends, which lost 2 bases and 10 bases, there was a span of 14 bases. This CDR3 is CASSLTSQTGAFF. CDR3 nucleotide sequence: TGTGCCAGCAGTTTAACCTCCCAAACCGGAGCTTTCTTT.